The 24 T cell receptor beta chains reported below all come from one sample, sequenced in a study of T cells in Graves' hyperthyroidism and ophthalmopathy. The source material, RNA transcripts, was used to amplify TCR beta CDR3 regions. The HTBI primer set was used in a first-round RT-PCR of the TCR CDR3. A single record per CDR3 protein comes from TCRdb applying MiXCR to the multiplex PCR reads. The table records roughly 500,000 distinct CDR3 sequences, 46% of them present only once. Material: peripheral blood or thyroid tissue (not recorded which). These receptors were taken from an adult woman with Graves' disease, either hyperthyroidism or ophthalmopathy (not recorded which).

This clonotype was found many times. The chain carries TRBV19 and TRBJ2-7; 11 nucleotides align to TRBD2. This CDR3 comprises 14 residues. Trimming cost V 4 bases and J 7 bases; bases outside gene matches: 6. CDR1 LNHDA and CDR2 SQIVND come from the germline V gene (reference sequence). The CDR3 sequence is CASSKLAGGGEQYF. DNA of the CDR3: TGTGCCAGTAGTAAGCTAGCGGGAGGTGGAGAGCAGTACTTC.

The gene calls are TRBV7-8 and TRBJ1-2; D gene uncertain. The CDR3 contains 15 residues. Trimming left V 2 bases short and J 4 bases short, with 14 bases between. The germline CDR1 and CDR2 sequences are SGHVS and FQNEAQ. The CDR3: CASSLLGGIIYGYTF. The CDR3 bases are TGTGCCAGCAGCTTATTAGGAGGGATAATCTATGGCTACACCTTC.

This clonotype was recorded a few times. The genes are TRBV27 and TRBJ2-5, with D possibly TRBD1 on 5 matching bases. V dropped 7 bases and J dropped 5 bases, with 17 bases sitting between them. The germline CDR1 and CDR2 sequences are MNHEY and SMNVEV (reference sequence). The CDR3 runs to 14 residues. The CDR3 nucleotides read TGTGCCAGCACTACAAAGGGGAACGGGGAGACCCAGTACTTC. It is translated as CASTTKGNGETQYF.

The chain links TRBV12-3 or TRBV12-4 to TRBJ1-2, with D maybe TRBD1 (6 bases). This CDR3 has 13 amino acids. Trimming cost V 5 bases and J 7 bases, with 14 bases left between them. The CDR3 loop is CASSPTGRGGYTF. In DNA form, the CDR3 reads TGTGCCAGCAGTCCCACAGGGCGCGGTGGCTACACCTTC.

This clonotype has just a few counts. This may come from a read error, since a much larger clone is one base off. The chain uses TRBV20-1 and TRBJ1-1; D is ambiguous. The CDR3 has 13 amino acids. The V gene's germline CDR1 is DFQATT and CDR2 SNEGSKA (reference sequence). The CDR3, as DNA: TGCAGTGCTAGAATCGGTGTTAACACTGAAGCTCTCTTT. Translation gives CSARIGVNTEALF.

The rearrangement uses TRBV7-2 and TRBJ1-6; TRBD1 is a possible D gene (5 bases). This CDR3 is 16 amino acids long. The germline V gene has CDR1 SGHTA and CDR2 FQGNSA. Trimming stripped 4 bases from V and 5 bases from J, with 15 bases between. The CDR3 DNA follows: TGTGCCAGCAGCTCGCCCCCGGGACGGAATAATTCACCCCTCCACTTT. Its translation: CASSSPPGRNNSPLHF.

V is TRBV29-1 and J is TRBJ2-2; the match to TRBD2 covers 11 bases. The CDR3 runs 16 residues. V shed 1 base, J shed 5 bases, and the junction held 6 bases outside the gene matches. CDR1 SQVTM and CDR2 ANQGSEA come from the germline V gene. CDR3 DNA sequence: TGCAGCGTTGAAGGGCTAGCGGGAGGAGCTACCGGGGAGCTGTTTTTT. The encoded protein is CSVEGLAGGATGELFF.

This clonotype was counted once. The V gene is TRBV20-1, the J gene TRBJ1-1, with TRBD1 matching 9 bases. This CDR3 spans 12 amino acids. V shed 7 bases, J shed 4 bases, and the junction held 4 bases outside the gene matches. Germline V gene data show CDR1 as DFQATT and CDR2 as SNEGSKA (reference sequence). The CDR3 protein is CSGQGVGTEAFF. As DNA, the CDR3 is TGCAGTGGACAGGGGGTGGGCACTGAAGCTTTCTTT.

There are a few counts of this clonotype. The chain has TRBV29-1 and TRBJ2-6; no firm D call. Germline V gene lookup returns CDR1 SQVTM and CDR2 ANQGSEA. V was shortened by 2 bases and J by 4 bases, with 3 bases between the two germline ends. There are 12 residues in the CDR3. The CDR3 spells CSVELGANVLTF. The CDR3 region has the DNA TGCAGCGTTGAATTAGGGGCCAACGTCCTGACTTTC.

For this clonotype: A read error may account for a junction end that differs from germline. The chain carries TRBV7-3 and TRBJ1-5; possibly TRBD1 for D (5 bases). The V gene's germline CDR1 is SGHTA and CDR2 FQGTGA. The CDR3 extends over 15 amino acids. CDR3 region: CASSRVWAGNQPQHF. As DNA, the CDR3 is TGCGCCAGCAGCCGGGTATGGGCAGGGAATCAGCCCCAGCATTTT.

The CDR3 DNA follows: TGCGCCAGCAGCCTACAGGGGGATGTTCGCTATGGCTACACCTTC. Translation gives CASSLQGDVRYGYTF. This chain links TRBV5-1 with TRBJ1-2; 8 bases are shared with TRBD1. CDR3 length equals 15 residues. V was pared by 4 bases and J by 4 bases, with 9 bases of the junction left unmatched. Germline V gene sequence: CDR1 SGHRS, CDR2 YFSETQ.

This clonotype was counted at least ten times. The rearrangement joins TRBV7-9 to TRBJ1-2; D not certain. CDR1 is SEHNR and CDR2 is FQNEAQ in the germline V gene (reference sequence). This CDR3 contains 14 residues. Trimming took off 5 bases at V and 3 bases at J, with 13 bases between the two ends. The chain's CDR3 is CASSRGPLYYGYTF. The CDR3 coding sequence is TGTGCCAGCAGCCGGGGTCCTCTTTACTATGGCTACACCTTC.

This clonotype was detected a few times. The V call is TRBV24-1, the J call TRBJ2-7; no definite D call. Germline V gives CDR1 KGHDR, CDR2 SFDVKD. V shed 3 bases and J shed 3 bases, with 17 bases lying between them. The CDR3 consists of 16 residues. The CDR3 sequence is CATSDAKGQAHYEQYF. As DNA, the CDR3 is TGTGCCACCAGTGATGCGAAAGGGCAGGCCCACTACGAGCAGTACTTC.

The gene calls are TRBV19 and TRBJ1-5; D ambiguous. Germline-derived CDR1 and CDR2 are LNHDA and SQIVND (reference sequence). This CDR3 contains 13 residues. The V end was cut by 6 bases, the J end by 3 bases, with 9 bases between. CDR3 protein: CASRKDHNQPQHF. The DNA of the CDR3 is TGTGCCAGTAGAAAAGACCACAATCAGCCCCAGCATTTT.

This clonotype was detected many times. The chain uses TRBV5-1 and TRBJ2-5; D is ambiguous. The V end was cut by 0 bases, the J end by 5 bases, with 11 bases between. From germline, CDR1 is SGHRS and CDR2 YFSETQ. The CDR3 sequence is 14 residues long. CDR3 in DNA: TGCGCCAGCAGCTTGGAAGAGAGTTGGGAGACCCAGTACTTC. Protein: CASSLEESWETQYF.

This rearrangement joins TRBV10-3 to TRBJ2-7; no clear D gene. CDR1 is ENHRY, CDR2 SYGVKD, per germline. V shed 1 base and J shed 9 bases, with 7 bases lying between them. This CDR3 is 11 amino acids long. In DNA, the CDR3 is TGTGCCATCAGTGAGTTTAGGGTGCAGTACTTC. Translation gives CAISEFRVQYF.

This clonotype has a count of ten or more. The genes are TRBV6-6 and TRBJ1-2; tentative D call: TRBD1 (5 bases). Trimming removed 6 bases at V and 8 bases at J, with 19 bases between. Per the germline V gene, CDR1 is MNHNY and CDR2 is SVGAGI (reference sequence). The CDR3 loop spans 14 amino acids. In nucleotides, the CDR3 is TGTGCCAGCAGACCACCCGGGACGGATCAGGGCTACACCTTC. It translates to CASRPPGTDQGYTF.

This chain uses TRBV11-2 with TRBJ2-5; maybe TRBD1 (5 bases). Germline V gene sequence: CDR1 SGHAT, CDR2 FQNNGV. V gave up 6 bases and J gave up 5 bases, with 13 bases separating them. This CDR3 has 13 amino acids. The CDR3 is CASRGLRRETQYF. The DNA for the CDR3 is TGTGCCAGCAGGGGGCTGAGGCGGGAGACCCAGTACTTC.

There are a few counts of this clonotype. The V and J genes are TRBV4-2 and TRBJ1-4; D might be TRBD1 (5 bases). The CDR3 is made up of 14 amino acids. Deletions cut 1 base from V and 8 bases from J, with 11 bases between. Germline V lookup: CDR1 LGHNA, CDR2 YNFKEQ. The CDR3 spells CASSQGGGREKLFF. CDR3 sequence (DNA): TGTGCCAGCAGCCAAGGGGGGGGACGGGAAAAACTGTTTTTT.

The sample holds many counts of this clonotype. The chain joins TRBV14 to TRBJ2-2; D gene ambiguous. Trimming removed 4 bases at V and 7 bases at J, with 10 bases between. The CDR3 runs 13 residues. Germline V gene data show CDR1 as SGHDN and CDR2 as FVKESK. CDR3 coding DNA: TGTGCCAGCAGCCTCGATCCTAGCGGGGAGCTGTTTTTT. It specifies CASSLDPSGELFF.

This clonotype was detected many times. The chain employs TRBV4-3 and TRBJ1-3; D unresolved. Germline V CDR1 and CDR2: LGHNA, YSLEER. The CDR3 is 16 residues long. Trimming pared 0 bases from V and 0 bases from J, leaving 9 bases between. CDR3 in amino acids: CASSQDKASSGNTIYF. The DNA of the CDR3 is TGCGCCAGCAGCCAAGACAAAGCGAGCTCTGGAAACACCATATATTTT.

With respect to this clonotype: The junction departs from germline at one end; a sequencing error may be responsible. This chain links TRBV7-2 with TRBJ2-5, with 10 bases lining up with TRBD2. Germline V gene data show CDR1 as SGHTA and CDR2 as FQGNSA. The length of the CDR3 is 14 residues. The CDR3 here is CASSIAGGGETQYF. DNA for the CDR3: TGTGCCAGCAGCATAGCGGGGGGTGGAGAGACCCAGTACTTC.

The chain has TRBV11-2 and TRBJ2-7; 8 positions agree with TRBD1. The trim removed 5 bases at V and 7 bases at J, leaving 10 bases unmatched. Germline CDR1 SGHAT, CDR2 FQNNGV. The CDR3 runs 14 residues. CDR3 nucleotide sequence: TGTGCCAGCAGCCCGCGACAGGGGATAGGAGAGCAGTACTTC. Protein product: CASSPRQGIGEQYF.

At least ten counts were recorded for this clonotype. For the CDR3, the DNA is TGTGCCAGCAGCCCCCCGTGGGGCGAGCAGTACTTC. Its protein product is CASSPPWGEQYF. The chain uses TRBV14 and TRBJ2-7; no clear D. V was shortened by 4 bases and J by 6 bases, with 10 bases between the two germline ends. The CDR3 has 12 amino acids. CDR1 is SGHDN and CDR2 is FVKESK in the germline V gene.